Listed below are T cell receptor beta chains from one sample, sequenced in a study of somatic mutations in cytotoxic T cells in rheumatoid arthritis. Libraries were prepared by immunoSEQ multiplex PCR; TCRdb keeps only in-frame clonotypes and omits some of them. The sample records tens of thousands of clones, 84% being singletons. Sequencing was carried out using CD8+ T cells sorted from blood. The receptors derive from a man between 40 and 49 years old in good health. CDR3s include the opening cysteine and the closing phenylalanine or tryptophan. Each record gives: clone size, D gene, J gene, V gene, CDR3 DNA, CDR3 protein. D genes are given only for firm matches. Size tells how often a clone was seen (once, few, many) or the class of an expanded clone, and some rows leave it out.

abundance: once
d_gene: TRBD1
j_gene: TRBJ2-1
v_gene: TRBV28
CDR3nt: TGTGCCAGCAGCGCCCCGGGACAGGGACAGAATGAGCAGTTCTTC
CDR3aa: CASSAPGQGQNEQFF

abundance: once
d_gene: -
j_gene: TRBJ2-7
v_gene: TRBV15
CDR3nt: TGTGCCACCAGCAGAGACTATGGGGACTTGCGGTACTACGAGCAGTACTTC
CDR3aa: CATSRDYGDLRYYEQYF

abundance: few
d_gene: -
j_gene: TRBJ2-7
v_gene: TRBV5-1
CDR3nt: TGCGCCAGCAGCTTGGGGGACATTACCACCGCCGAGCAGTACTTC
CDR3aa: CASSLGDITTAEQYF

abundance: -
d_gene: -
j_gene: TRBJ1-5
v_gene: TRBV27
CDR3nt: TGTGCCAGCAGTTTCTCTGGGGAACAGCCCCAGCATTTT
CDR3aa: CASSFSGEQPQHF

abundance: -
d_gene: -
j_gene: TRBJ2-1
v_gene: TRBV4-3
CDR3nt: TGCGCCAGCAGCCAAGTCCCGGGTGGCTCCTACAATGAGCAGTTCTTC
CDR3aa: CASSQVPGGSYNEQFF

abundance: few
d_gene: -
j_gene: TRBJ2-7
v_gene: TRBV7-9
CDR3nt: TGTGCCAGCAGCTCTAATTACGAGCAGTACTTC
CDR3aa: CASSSNYEQYF

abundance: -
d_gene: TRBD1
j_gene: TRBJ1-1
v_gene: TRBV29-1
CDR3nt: TGCAGCGGTCAGGGACAGCGGTTGGATGAAGCTTTCTTT
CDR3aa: CSGQGQRLDEAFF

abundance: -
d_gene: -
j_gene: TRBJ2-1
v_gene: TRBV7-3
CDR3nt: TGTGCCAGCAGCTTTTATCGGGACGGCTACAATGAGCAGTTCTTC
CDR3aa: CASSFYRDGYNEQFF

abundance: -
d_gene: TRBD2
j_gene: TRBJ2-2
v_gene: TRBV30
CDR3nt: TGTGCCTGGAGTGTGAGCGGGATTGACACCGGGGAGCTGCTTTTT
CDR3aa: CAWSVSGIDTGELLF

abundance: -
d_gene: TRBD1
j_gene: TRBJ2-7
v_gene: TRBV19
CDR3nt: TGTGCCAGTAGTAGGACAGGGTCCTACGAGCAGTACTTC
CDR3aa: CASSRTGSYEQYF

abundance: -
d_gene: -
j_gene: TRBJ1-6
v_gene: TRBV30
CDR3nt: TGTGCCTGCCCTCAGACCGAGGGGAGCTCCTATAATTCACCCCTCCACTTT
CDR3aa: CACPQTEGSSYNSPLHF

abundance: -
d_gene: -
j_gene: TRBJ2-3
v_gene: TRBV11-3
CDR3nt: TGTGCCAGCAGCTTAATCGGGGGCCAGGCAGATACGCAGTATTTT
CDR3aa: CASSLIGGQADTQYF

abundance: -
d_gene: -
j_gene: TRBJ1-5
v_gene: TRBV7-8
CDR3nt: TGTGCCAGCAGCATATACGCCGGTATAGATAGCAATCAGCCCCAGCATTTT
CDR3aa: CASSIYAGIDSNQPQHF

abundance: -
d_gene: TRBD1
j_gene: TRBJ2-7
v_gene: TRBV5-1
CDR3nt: TGCGCCAGCAGCCCCGGGACAGGGGTACTCTACGAGCAGTACTTC
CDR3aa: CASSPGTGVLYEQYF

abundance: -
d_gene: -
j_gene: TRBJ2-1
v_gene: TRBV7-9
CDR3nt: TGTGCCAGCAGCTTAGCCGTAGCGGATGAGCAGTTCTTC
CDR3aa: CASSLAVADEQFF

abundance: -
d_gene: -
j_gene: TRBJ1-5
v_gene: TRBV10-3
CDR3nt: TGTGCCATCAGACAGCCGGGTTACAATCAGCCCCAGCATTTT
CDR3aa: CAIRQPGYNQPQHF

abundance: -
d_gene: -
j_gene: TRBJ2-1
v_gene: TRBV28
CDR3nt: TGTGCCAGCCGACCCGGGCCTTCTAGCTCCTACAATGAGCAGTTCTTC
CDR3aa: CASRPGPSSSYNEQFF

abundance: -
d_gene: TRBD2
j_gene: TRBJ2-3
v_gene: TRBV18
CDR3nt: TGTGCCAGCTCACCTCGACTAGCGGGAGGCGTCGGCACAGATACGCAGTATTTT
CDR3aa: CASSPRLAGGVGTDTQYF

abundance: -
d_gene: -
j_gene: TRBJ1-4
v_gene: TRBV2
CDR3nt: TGTGCCAGCAGGACGTTAATACAGACCTATGAAAAACTGTTTTTT
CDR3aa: CASRTLIQTYEKLFF

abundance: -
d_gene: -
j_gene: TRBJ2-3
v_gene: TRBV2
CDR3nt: TGTGCCAGCAGTGACCCAGCGGACACGGATTCCCACTTT
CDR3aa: CASSDPADTDSHF

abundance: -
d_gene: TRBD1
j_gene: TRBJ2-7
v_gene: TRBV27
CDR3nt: TGTGCCAGCAGTCCTCGACAGGGGGGCTACGAGCAGTACTTC
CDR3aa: CASSPRQGGYEQYF

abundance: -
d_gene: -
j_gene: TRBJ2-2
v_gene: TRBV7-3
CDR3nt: TGTGCCAGCAGCTTTAAACCAACCGGGGAGCTGTTTTTT
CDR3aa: CASSFKPTGELFF

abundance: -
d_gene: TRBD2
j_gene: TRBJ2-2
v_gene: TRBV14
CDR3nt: TGTGCCAGCAGCCAAGAAGAACTAGCGGGAGTTTTGGGGACCGGGGAGCTGTTTTTT
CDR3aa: CASSQEELAGVLGTGELFF

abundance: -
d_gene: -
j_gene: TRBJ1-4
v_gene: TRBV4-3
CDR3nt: TGCGCCAGCAGCCAAGATGGGTCGAGTAATGAAAAACTGTTTTTT
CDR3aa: CASSQDGSSNEKLFF

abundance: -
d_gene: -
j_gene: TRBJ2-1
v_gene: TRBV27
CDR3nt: TGTGCCAGCAGCGACTACGGGAGGACCAGGGGTAATGAGCAGTTCTTC
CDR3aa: CASSDYGRTRGNEQFF

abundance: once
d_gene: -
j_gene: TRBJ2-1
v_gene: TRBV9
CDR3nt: TGTGCCAGCAGCGTAGTCCAGGGATCCTACAATGAGCAGTTCTTC
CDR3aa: CASSVVQGSYNEQFF

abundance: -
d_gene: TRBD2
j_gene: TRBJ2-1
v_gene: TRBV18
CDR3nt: TGTGCCAGCTCATACCGGGACAGTTTTTGGGGTGGACTAGCGGGAGTCCCGACAAATGAGCAGTTCTTC
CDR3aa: CASSYRDSFWGGLAGVPTNEQFF

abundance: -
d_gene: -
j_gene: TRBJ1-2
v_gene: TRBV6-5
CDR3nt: TGTGCCAGCAGTTATCGGCCGGAGGATGGCTACACCTTC
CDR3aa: CASSYRPEDGYTF

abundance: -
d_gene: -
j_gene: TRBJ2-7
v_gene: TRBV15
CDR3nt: TGTGCCACCAGCAGAGATTGGGGCGGGACCTACGAGCAGTACTTC
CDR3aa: CATSRDWGGTYEQYF

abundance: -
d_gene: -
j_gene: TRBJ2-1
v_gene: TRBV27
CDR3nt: TGTGCCAGCAGTTTGGGGGGTTCGCTCAATGAGCAGTTCTTC
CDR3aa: CASSLGGSLNEQFF

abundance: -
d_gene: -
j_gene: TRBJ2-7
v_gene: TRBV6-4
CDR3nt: TGTGCCAGCAAGGTAGCGGAGGGTTCCTACGAGCAGTACTTC
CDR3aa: CASKVAEGSYEQYF

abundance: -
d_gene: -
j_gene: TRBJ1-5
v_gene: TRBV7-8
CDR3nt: TGTGCCAGCAGCTTGGGGACTAATCAGCCCCAGCATTTT
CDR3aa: CASSLGTNQPQHF

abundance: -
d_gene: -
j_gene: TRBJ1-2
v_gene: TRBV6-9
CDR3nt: TGTGCCAGCAGTACGTGTAAGTGGGGAGGGGGCTATGGCTACACCTTC
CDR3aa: CASSTCKWGGGYGYTF

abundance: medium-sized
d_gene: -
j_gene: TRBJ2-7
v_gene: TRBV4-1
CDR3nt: TGCGCCAGCAGCCAAGGACAGGGAGGGGAGCAGTACTTC
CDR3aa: CASSQGQGGEQYF

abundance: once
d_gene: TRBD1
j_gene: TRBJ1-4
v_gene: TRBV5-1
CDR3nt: TGCGCCAGCAGCGCCGGACAGGGAGGAGATGAAAAACTGTTTTTT
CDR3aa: CASSAGQGGDEKLFF

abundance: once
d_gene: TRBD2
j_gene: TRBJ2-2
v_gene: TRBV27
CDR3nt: TGTGCCAGCAGCCCAGCGGGAGAGGGGGAGCTGTTTTTT
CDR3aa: CASSPAGEGELFF

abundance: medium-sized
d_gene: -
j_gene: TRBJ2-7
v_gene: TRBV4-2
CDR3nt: TGTGCCAGCAGCCAAGATATCGCGGGCTCCTACGAGCAGTACTTC
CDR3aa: CASSQDIAGSYEQYF

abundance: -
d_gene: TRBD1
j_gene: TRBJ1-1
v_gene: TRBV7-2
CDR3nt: TGTGCCAGCAGCAGCCACATATGGGGACAGGTGAACACTGAAGCTTTCTTT
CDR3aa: CASSSHIWGQVNTEAFF

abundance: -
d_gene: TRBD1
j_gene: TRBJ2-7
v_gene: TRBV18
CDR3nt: TGTGCCAGCTCACCCAGGACAGGGGTTAGCTACGAGCAGTACTTC
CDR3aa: CASSPRTGVSYEQYF

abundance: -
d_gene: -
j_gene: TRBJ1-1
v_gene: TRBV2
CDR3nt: TGTGCCAGCCTCAGCCAGAACACTGAAGCTTTCTTT
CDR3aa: CASLSQNTEAFF

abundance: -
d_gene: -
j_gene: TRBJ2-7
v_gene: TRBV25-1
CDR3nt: TGTGCCAGCAGTGAATTGGAAGTTGGGGAGCAGTACTTC
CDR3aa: CASSELEVGEQYF

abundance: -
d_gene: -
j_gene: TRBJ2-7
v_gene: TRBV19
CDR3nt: TGTGCCAGTAGTGCTAGCTCCTACGAGCAGTACTTC
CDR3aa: CASSASSYEQYF

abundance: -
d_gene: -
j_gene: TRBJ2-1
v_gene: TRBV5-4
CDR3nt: TGTGCCAGCAGCTTGATGACTTTGGATGAGCAGTTCTTC
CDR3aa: CASSLMTLDEQFF

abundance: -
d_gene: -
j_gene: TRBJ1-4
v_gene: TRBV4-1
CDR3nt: TGCGCCAGCAGCCAAGATATAGGGGTTAATGAAAAACTGTTTTTT
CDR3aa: CASSQDIGVNEKLFF

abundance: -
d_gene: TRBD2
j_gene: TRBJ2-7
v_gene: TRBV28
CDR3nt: TGTGCCAGCAGTTTATGGACTAGCGGGAACTACGAGCAGTACTTC
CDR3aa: CASSLWTSGNYEQYF

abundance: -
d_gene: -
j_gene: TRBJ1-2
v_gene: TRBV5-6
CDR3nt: TGTGCCAGCAGCTGGGAGAGCTATGGCTACACCTTC
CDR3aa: CASSWESYGYTF

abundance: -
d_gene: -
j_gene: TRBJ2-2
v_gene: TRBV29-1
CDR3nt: TGCAGCGTTGTCTTAACCGGGGAGCTGTTTTTT
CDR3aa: CSVVLTGELFF

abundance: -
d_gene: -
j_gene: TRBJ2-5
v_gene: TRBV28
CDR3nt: TGTGCCAGCAGTTTGGGGTCCGTGACATTTGCTGGGGAGACCCAGTACTTC
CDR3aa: CASSLGSVTFAGETQYF

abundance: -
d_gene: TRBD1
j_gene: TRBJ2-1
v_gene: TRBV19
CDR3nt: TGTGCCAGTACTGACAGGGTTGGAGAGCAGTTCTTC
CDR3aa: CASTDRVGEQFF

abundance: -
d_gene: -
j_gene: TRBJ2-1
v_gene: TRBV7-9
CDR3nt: TGTGCCAGCAGCTTGGGGCTCAATGAGCAGTTCTTC
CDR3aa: CASSLGLNEQFF

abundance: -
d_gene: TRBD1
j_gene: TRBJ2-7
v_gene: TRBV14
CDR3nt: TGTGCCAGCAGCCACGGACAGGGGCCCTACGAGCAGTACTTC
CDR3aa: CASSHGQGPYEQYF